A selection of T cell receptor beta chains follows, all from one sample in a study of shared clonotypes between healthy human individuals. Sequencing used immunoSEQ multiplex PCR; TCRdb keeps in-frame clones, though not all of them. This table holds 1,400,000 or so clones, approximately 98.5% found once. The source material was naive CD4+ T cells sorted from blood. The receptors stem from a man aged 25-45 years in good health. The CDR3 runs from the conserved cysteine through the conserved F or W. D genes are given only for firm matches. Clone size is shown for a subset of rows, as once, few, many or a class of expanded clone.

j_gene | d_gene | abundance | v_gene | CDR3aa | CDR3nt
TRBJ2-1 | NA | NA | TRBV2 | CASSDERKPYNEQFF | TGTGCCAGCAGTGACGAGCGGAAGCCGTACAATGAGCAGTTCTTC
TRBJ2-3 | NA | NA | TRBV28 | CASSPPLATDTQYF | TGTGCCAGCAGTCCGCCCTTGGCCACAGATACGCAGTATTTT
TRBJ1-4 | NA | NA | TRBV30 | CAWSGSREKLFF | TGTGCCTGGAGTGGGTCCAGGGAAAAACTGTTTTTT
TRBJ2-1 | NA | NA | TRBV6-5 | CASRGRAASYNEQFF | TGTGCCAGCAGGGGGCGAGCGGCCTCCTACAATGAGCAGTTCTTC
TRBJ1-3 | TRBD1 | NA | TRBV9 | CASSVLRGQAESGNTIYF | TGTGCCAGCAGCGTACTCAGGGGACAGGCCGAATCTGGAAACACCATATATTTT
TRBJ2-1 | NA | NA | TRBV10-1 | CASSEEGVSYNEQFF | TGCGCCAGCAGTGAGGAGGGAGTCTCCTACAATGAGCAGTTCTTC
TRBJ2-1 | NA | NA | TRBV14 | CASSHRGGIFNNEQFF | TGTGCCAGCAGCCATCGGGGCGGAATCTTTAACAATGAGCAGTTCTTC
TRBJ1-5 | NA | once | TRBV9 | CASSVGWRDQPQHF | TGTGCCAGCAGCGTAGGGTGGCGGGATCAGCCCCAGCATTTT
TRBJ2-1 | TRBD2 | NA | TRBV4-1 | CASSQAGDPVAGVENEQFF | TGCGCCAGCAGCCAAGCGGGGGACCCAGTAGCGGGAGTTGAAAATGAGCAGTTCTTC
TRBJ2-5 | NA | NA | TRBV5-4 | CASSIGQTGETQYF | TGTGCCAGCAGCATCGGACAAACAGGAGAGACCCAGTACTTC
TRBJ1-4 | NA | NA | TRBV28 | CASSRRVEKLFF | TGTGCCAGCAGTCGGCGAGTTGAAAAACTGTTTTTT
TRBJ2-3 | NA | NA | TRBV18 | CASSPLSTDTQYF | TGTGCCAGCTCACCACTCTCCACAGATACGCAGTATTTT
TRBJ1-5 | NA | NA | TRBV28 | CASTPLVRAIRQPQHF | TGTGCCAGCACTCCCCTTGTCAGGGCGATACGGCAGCCCCAGCATTTT
TRBJ2-1 | TRBD2 | NA | TRBV27 | CASSLSLPTSGTNEQFF | TGTGCCAGCAGTTTATCGCTCCCGACTAGCGGGACAAATGAGCAGTTCTTC
TRBJ2-7 | NA | NA | TRBV15 | CATSRAGADYEQYF | TGTGCCACCAGCAGAGCGGGAGCAGACTACGAGCAGTACTTC
TRBJ2-5 | NA | NA | TRBV7-9 | CASAGPGGNKEWTQYF | TGTGCCAGCGCGGGGCCCGGAGGCAACAAAGAGTGGACCCAGTACTTC
TRBJ1-5 | NA | NA | TRBV19 | CASSIGSVVNQPQHF | TGTGCCAGTAGTATAGGGTCAGTAGTCAATCAGCCCCAGCATTTT
TRBJ2-5 | TRBD1 | NA | TRBV5-1 | CASSSQGGSMLETQYF | TGCGCCAGCAGCTCACAGGGGGGCTCAATGCTAGAGACCCAGTACTTC
TRBJ2-5 | TRBD2 | NA | TRBV6-1 | CASSAGLAGGTQYF | TGTGCCAGCAGTGCTGGACTAGCGGGAGGGACCCAGTACTTC
TRBJ2-7 | NA | once | TRBV7-9 | CASSLGPGRAYEQYF | TGTGCCAGCAGCTTAGGTCCTGGGCGGGCCTACGAGCAGTACTTC
TRBJ2-1 | TRBD2 | NA | TRBV29-1 | CSVEGTSGGYNEQFF | TGCAGCGTGGAAGGGACTAGCGGGGGGTACAATGAGCAGTTCTTC
TRBJ2-7 | NA | NA | TRBV18 | CASSPRPPSYEQYF | TGTGCCAGCTCTCCTCGGCCTCCCTCCTACGAGCAGTACTTC
TRBJ2-1 | NA | NA | TRBV6-1 | CASVRVQSGEQFF | TGTGCCAGCGTCCGGGTACAGTCGGGCGAGCAGTTCTTC
TRBJ1-1 | NA | NA | TRBV7-9 | CASSPRIGVNTEAFF | TGTGCCAGCAGCCCGCGGATTGGGGTGAACACTGAAGCTTTCTTT
TRBJ2-7 | NA | NA | TRBV5-1 | CASSPRTDSYEQYF | TGCGCCAGCAGCCCCAGGACAGACTCCTACGAGCAGTACTTC
TRBJ2-1 | NA | NA | TRBV12-5 | CASGSTTLAVSSYNEQFF | TGTGCTAGTGGTTCCACCACCTTAGCGGTGAGCTCCTACAATGAGCAGTTCTTC
TRBJ2-7 | NA | NA | TRBV16 | CASSQSGTGRGSYEQYF | TGTGCCAGCAGCCAATCGGGGACGGGGCGAGGCTCCTACGAGCAGTACTTC
TRBJ2-2 | TRBD2 | NA | TRBV12-5 | CASGLMAGESGELFF | TGTGCTAGTGGTTTGATGGCGGGAGAATCCGGGGAGCTGTTTTTT